This entry features one T cell receptor beta chain sequence. Its antigen is as yet unknown. The data are from a study of T cells in tumors after PD-1 blockade. Study as a whole: No patient had prior checkpoint blockade, systemic immunosuppression, or radiotherapy within 4 weeks. Blood samples averaged around 110,000 templates (range about 21,000-257,772) and over 35,000 unique clonotypes.

The germline V gene has CDR1 SGHTA and CDR2 FQGNSA. V lost 2 bases and J 0 bases, leaving 12 bases between the germline ends. The CDR3 extends over 16 amino acids. Sequencing was performed with immunoSEQ multiplex PCR; in TCRdb, only in-frame clones are kept and a portion is missing. The sample includes about 33,000 clones, roughly 78% of them seen just once. Input was 616 ng to 6,004 ng of genomic DNA from tumor or blood. Regarding the study as a whole: Peripheral recruitment is suggested, as some novel exhausted tumor clones were in pre-treatment blood.

The material was PBMCs, obtained before anti-PD-1 treatment. The rearrangement links TRBV7-2 to TRBJ2-3; perhaps D is TRBD1 or TRBD2 (5 bases each). The TCR comes from a human donor with basal cell carcinoma. The CDR3 loop is CASSLTGTSSTDTQYF. The CDR3 DNA reads as TGTGCCAGCAGCTTAACCGGGACCTCGAGCACAGATACGCAGTATTTT.